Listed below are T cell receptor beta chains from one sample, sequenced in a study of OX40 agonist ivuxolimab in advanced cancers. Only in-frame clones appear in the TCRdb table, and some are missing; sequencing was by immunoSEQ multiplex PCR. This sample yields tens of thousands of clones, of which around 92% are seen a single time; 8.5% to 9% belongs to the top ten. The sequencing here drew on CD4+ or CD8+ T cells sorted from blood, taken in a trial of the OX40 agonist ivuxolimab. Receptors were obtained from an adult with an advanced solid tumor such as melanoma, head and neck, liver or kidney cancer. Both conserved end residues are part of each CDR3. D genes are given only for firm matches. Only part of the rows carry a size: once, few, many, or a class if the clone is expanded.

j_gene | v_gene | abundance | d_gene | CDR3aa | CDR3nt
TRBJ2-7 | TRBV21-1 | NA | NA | CAKETGGSYEQYF | TGTGCCAAGGAGACAGGGGGCTCGTACGAGCAGTACTTC
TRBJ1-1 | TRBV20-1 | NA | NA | CSASMNTEAFF | TGCAGTGCTTCCATGAACACTGAAGCTTTCTTT
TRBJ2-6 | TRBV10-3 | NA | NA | CAISESRWSSPIAGANVLTF | TGTGCCATCAGTGAGTCCCGGTGGAGTAGCCCAATCGCTGGGGCCAACGTCCTGACTTTC
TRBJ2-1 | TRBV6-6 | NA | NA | CASSSGRAPYNEQFF | TGTGCCAGCAGTTCTGGCAGGGCGCCTTACAATGAGCAGTTCTTC
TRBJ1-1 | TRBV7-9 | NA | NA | CASSLVAGDTEAFF | TGTGCCAGCAGCTTAGTTGCAGGGGATACTGAAGCTTTCTTT
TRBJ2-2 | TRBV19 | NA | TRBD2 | CASTPWPSGGTGELFF | TGTGCCAGTACCCCTTGGCCTAGCGGGGGCACCGGGGAGCTGTTTTTT
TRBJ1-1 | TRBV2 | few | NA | CASSANRDLDTEAFF | TGTGCCAGCAGTGCAAACAGGGACCTTGACACTGAAGCTTTCTTT
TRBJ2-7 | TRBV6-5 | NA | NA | CASSYSVQAFSYEQYF | TGTGCCAGCAGTTACTCGGTACAGGCTTTCTCCTACGAGCAGTACTTC
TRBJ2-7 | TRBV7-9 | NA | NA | CASSYGTNPYEQYF | TGTGCCAGCAGCTACGGGACGAACCCCTACGAGCAGTACTTC
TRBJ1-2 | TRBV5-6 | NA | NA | CASSFGVPGYTF | TGTGCCAGCAGCTTTGGCGTGCCCGGCTACACCTTC
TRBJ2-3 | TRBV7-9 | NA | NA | CATPGLPAADTQYF | TGTGCCACGCCGGGGCTGCCTGCGGCAGATACGCAGTATTTT
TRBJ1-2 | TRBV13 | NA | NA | CASSLNIDIIYGYTF | TGTGCCAGCAGCTTAAATATAGATATTATCTATGGCTACACCTTC
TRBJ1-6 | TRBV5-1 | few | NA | CASSLVAGNSPLHF | TGCGCCAGCAGCTTGGTCGCGGGCAATTCACCCCTCCACTTT
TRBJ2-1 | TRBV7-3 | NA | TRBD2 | CASSPPGGGAHYTEQFF | TGTGCCAGCAGCCCCCCAGGCGGGGGGGCCCATTACACTGAGCAGTTCTTC
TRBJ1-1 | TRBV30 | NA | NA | CAWEYHTYEAFF | TGTGCCTGGGAATACCACACTTACGAAGCTTTCTTT
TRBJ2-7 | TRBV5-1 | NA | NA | CASSLFRAPTYEQYF | TGCGCCAGCAGCTTGTTCAGGGCGCCCACCTACGAGCAGTACTTC
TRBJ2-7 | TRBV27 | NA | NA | CASSPRTYPYEQYF | TGTGCCAGCAGTCCCCGGACGTACCCCTACGAGCAGTACTTC
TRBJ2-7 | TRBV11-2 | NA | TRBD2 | CASSPPGAGVAYEQYF | TGTGCCAGCAGCCCCCCGGGAGCGGGGGTAGCCTACGAGCAGTACTTC
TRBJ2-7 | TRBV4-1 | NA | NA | CASSQKQGYEQYF | TGCGCCAGCAGCCAAAAACAGGGTTACGAGCAGTACTTC
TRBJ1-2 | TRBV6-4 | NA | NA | CASSDSLLSPSGYTF | TGTGCCAGCAGTGACTCGCTCCTATCCCCCAGCGGCTACACCTTC
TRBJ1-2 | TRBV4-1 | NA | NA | CASSQPGREVYGYTF | TGCGCCAGCAGCCAGCCGGGGAGGGAGGTCTATGGCTACACCTTC
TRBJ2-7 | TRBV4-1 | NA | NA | CASSQSPVDRAYEQYF | TGCGCCAGCAGCCAATCCCCTGTGGACAGAGCCTACGAGCAGTACTTC
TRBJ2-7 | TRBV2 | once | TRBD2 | CASSEGVGLARFEQYF | TGTGCCAGCAGTGAAGGGGTGGGACTAGCGCGGTTCGAGCAGTACTTC
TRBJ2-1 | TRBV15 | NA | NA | CATSRAGSFFNEQFF | TGTGCCACCAGCAGGGCAGGTTCCTTCTTCAATGAGCAGTTCTTC
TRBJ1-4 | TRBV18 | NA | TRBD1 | CASSSIAQGFNEKLFF | TGTGCCAGCTCATCAATCGCACAGGGGTTCAATGAAAAACTGTTTTTT
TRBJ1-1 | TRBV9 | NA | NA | CASSVDAAMNTEAFF | TGTGCCAGCAGCGTAGATGCGGCGATGAACACTGAAGCTTTCTTT
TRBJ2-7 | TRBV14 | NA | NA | CASSLVQGYEQYF | TGTGCCAGCAGTCTGGTACAGGGTTACGAGCAGTACTTC
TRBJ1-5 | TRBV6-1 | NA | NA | CASSETLTGDNQPQHF | TGTGCCAGCAGTGAAACCCTGACAGGCGACAATCAGCCCCAGCATTTT
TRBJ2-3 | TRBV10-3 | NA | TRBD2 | CAISSGGMGRTDTQYF | TGTGCCATCAGCTCCGGGGGGATGGGACGCACAGATACGCAGTATTTT